Presented here are 2 T cell receptor beta chains from one specimen sequenced in a study of identical twins. Each CDR3 protein gets one entry after TCRdb re-called the 5' RACE reads with MiXCR. The sample lists approximately 620,000 distinct CDR3 sequences, less than 10% occurring once. The same data also contributed to another study, on yellow fever vaccine responses in identical twins.

Sequenced material: PBMCs. Receptors were obtained from a woman between 18 and 29 years old in good health.

The table lists this clonotype with many counts. This sequence joins TRBV10-3 and TRBJ2-2; D perhaps matches TRBD1 (5 bases). The CDR3 length is 14 residues. Trimming took 2 bases from V and 1 from J, leaving 5 bases between them. The V gene's germline CDR1 is ENHRY and CDR2 SYGVKD. CDR3 nucleotide sequence: TGTGCCATCAGTGAGGGACAGAACACCGGGGAGCTGTTTTTT. Translating it yields CAISEGQNTGELFF.

The gene calls are TRBV2 and TRBJ1-6; D is ambiguous. The CDR3 contains 15 residues. The V end lost 7 bases, the J end lost 3 bases, and 13 bases lay between the germline ends. Germline loops: CDR1 SNHLY, CDR2 FYNNEI. DNA for the CDR3: TGTGCCAGCAAACAACAGACTGTCTATAATTCACCCCTCCACTTT. Protein: CASKQQTVYNSPLHF. The full variable domain, with the rest looked up from reference TRBV2 and TRBJ1-6, is EPEVTQTPSHQVTQMGQEVILRCVPISNHLYFYWYRQILGQKVEFLVSFYNNEISEKSEIFDDQFSVERPDGSNFTLKIRSTKLEDSAMYFCASKQQTVYNSPLHFGNGTRLTVT.